Reported below is one T cell receptor (beta chain). The antigen this receptor binds is unknown. The record has no base qualities; no much larger clone is one base away. This specimen comes from a study of blood T cell repertoires in COVID-19 (dated by TCRdb to the early 2020s). Background for the entire study: Samples covering the acute and convalescent phases of COVID-19 were provided by collaborators in the United States, Italy and Spain. The material from the prospective study consisted of cDNA or gDNA derived from T cells, B-cell-depleted T cells, or PBMCs. The dataset comprised deeply sampled blood TCRbeta repertoires from subjects exposed to, actively infected with, or recovered from COVID-19. The repertoires were released in a freely available public database intended as a resource for research on the immune response to SARS-CoV-2. The samples were drawn from the first 160 participants of the ongoing ImmuneRACE study and from 1,254 subjects provided by 6 global collaborators. A de-identified subject ID, COVID-19 status, age in years and sex were almost always included in the sample metadata. Where available, HLA class I and class II types were taken from metadata supplied by the sample provider and were not determined by assay-based typing.

The immunoSEQ Assay, a bias-controlled multiplex PCR, was used to amplify TCRbeta CDR3 regions from genomic DNA. Per the source publication's procedure: Within the assay, amplification of reference gene primers was used to estimate how many nucleated cells each sample contained. To quantify the absolute abundance of each unique TCRbeta CDR3 rearrangement, sequence reads were collapsed and filtered. For each sample, productive Simpson clonality was calculated as the square root of Simpson's diversity index over productive rearrangements. The source is immuneACCESS, and TCRdb retained only in-frame sequences with V and J called. Part of the clones is not carried over; for the studies checked, unresolved V genes explain less than half of this, and the remainder is unexplained. That table gives V, J and clone size, and the DNA gave D and trimming. Present in this sample are about 210,000 clones, roughly 89% of which were seen just once. 10% of the sample rests with the top ten.

The CDR3 goes from the cysteine to the phenylalanine over 16 residues. Of the read, only the CDR3 DNA is kept; its 48 bases are in frame from base 1. For this chain, trimming is 3 bases at the V end and 4 bases at the J end, and the number of junction bases without a gene match is 7. Per the germline V gene, LGHNA is the CDR1 and YSLEER is the CDR2. The paper's findings and limits, for the study overall: How much clinical and demographic metadata was included differed by source and by participant, and the metadata was provided uncurated.

Enrolling through a virtual design, the prospective study's participants ranged in age from roughly 18 to 90 years and lived across 24 United States geographic areas. In the prospective study, participants were assigned to cohorts based on the clinical history participants reported in a screening survey and a study questionnaire. Mobile phlebotomists in the prospective study collected whole blood, serum and a nasopharyngeal or oropharyngeal swab from every participant. Over a 2-month period, participants in the prospective study had the option of providing additional blood draws and questionnaires. Before DNA extraction, prospective study blood samples were shipped either frozen or at room temperature.

This receptor chain uses TRBV4-3 and TRBJ2-7, and 12 junction bases match TRBD2. Sequenced: PBMCs or T cells enriched from blood (not recorded which). This clonotype was sampled from a man younger than 35 with acute COVID-19. The DNA sequence reads TGCGCCAGCAGCCAGCAGACTAGCGGGAGAGGGTACGAGCAGTACTTC. Its protein is CASSQQTSGRGYEQYF.